These 10 T cell receptor beta chains were sequenced from one sample in a study of T cells in localized non-small cell lung cancer. The protocol was immunoSEQ multiplex PCR, while the TCRdb copy is restricted to in-frame clones and leaves out a portion. Here the sample spans some 82,000 clones, around 80% being singletons. The sample consisted of PBMCs, taken before any cancer treatment. These receptors were taken from a man aged 40 to 70 with stage II squamous cell lung carcinoma.

V usage is TRBV4-2 and J usage is TRBJ1-5; D gene uncertain. The V end lost 1 base, the J end lost 6 bases, and 10 bases lay between the germline ends. The CDR3 covers 14 residues. Germline V gene data show CDR1 as LGHNA and CDR2 as YNFKEQ. For the CDR3, the DNA is TGTGCCAGCAGCCAAGCCCCAGAAGGTCAGCCCCAGCATTTT. Protein sequence: CASSQAPEGQPQHF.

The V gene is TRBV7-3, the J gene TRBJ1-1; D remains unclear. Germline loops: CDR1 SGHTA, CDR2 FQGTGA. This CDR3 contains 13 residues. Deletions cut 4 bases from V and 5 bases from J, with 11 bases between. The CDR3 loop is CASSSQSRTEAFF. CDR3 in DNA: TGTGCCAGCAGCTCTCAATCCCGGACTGAAGCTTTCTTT.

Comment on this clone: Mismatch with germline at one junction end may stem from a read error. The chain is built from TRBV5-5 and TRBJ1-2; 7 positions match TRBD1. Germline CDR1 is SGHKS and CDR2 is YYEKEE (reference sequence). The CDR3 runs to 14 residues. For the CDR3, the DNA is TGTGCCAGCAGCTTGGGGACAGGTGACTATAGCTACACCTTC. Translating gives CASSLGTGDYSYTF.

Remarks on this clone: Within the sample, other DNA sequences also encode this same CDR3. The gene calls are TRBV29-1 and TRBJ1-5; no definite D call. The V and J ends lost 4 bases and 6 bases respectively, with 10 bases between them. Germline assignment: CDR1 SQVTM and CDR2 ANQGSEA. CDR3 length: 12 residues. The CDR3 region has the DNA TGCAGCGTTGGAGGCTGGGGTCAGCCCCAGCATTTT. Translated, it gives CSVGGWGQPQHF.

This clone was recorded only once. The junction and the germline gene differ at one end; a read error may be behind it. The chain combines TRBV7-7 with TRBJ2-3, with D possibly being TRBD2 (6 bases). Germline V CDR1 and CDR2: SSHAT, FNYEAQ (reference sequence). The CDR3 covers 13 residues. The CDR3 spells CASSLGLRDTQYF. The CDR3 coding sequence is TGTGCTAGCAGCCTGGGACTTCGCGATACGCAGTATTTT.

This sequence joins TRBV6-5 and TRBJ2-3; D may be TRBD2 (7 bases). The CDR3 is made up of 14 amino acids. With 4 bases removed from V and 2 bases from J, the gap between germline ends came to 10 bases. CDR1 is MNHEY and CDR2 is SVGAGI in the germline V gene. The DNA for the CDR3 is TGTGCCAGCAGTTCCCGGGGGGCCACAGATACGCAGTATTTT. Translating gives CASSSRGATDTQYF.

The rearrangement links TRBV4-1 to TRBJ2-7, with D possibly matching TRBD1 (6 bases). CDR1 MGHRA and CDR2 YSYEKL come from the germline V gene. The V end lost 2 bases, the J end lost 6 bases, and 11 bases lay between the germline ends. There are 13 residues in the CDR3. CDR3 region: CASSQTGPSEQYF. As DNA, the CDR3 is TGCGCCAGCAGCCAAACAGGGCCCAGCGAGCAGTACTTC.

The V gene is TRBV7-3, the J gene TRBJ2-2; the D gene could be TRBD1 or TRBD2 (6 bases each). There are 15 residues in the CDR3. Germline lookup yields CDR1 SGHTA and CDR2 FQGTGA. The germline V and J ends were trimmed by 0 bases and 5 bases, with 10 bases remaining between them. The CDR3 reads CASSLTTGATGELFF. In nucleotides, the CDR3 is TGTGCCAGCAGCTTAACGACGGGGGCTACCGGGGAGCTGTTTTTT.

The V call is TRBV25-1, the J call TRBJ2-2; no clear D gene. This CDR3 is 15 amino acids long. Germline V gene data show CDR1 as MGHDK and CDR2 as SYGVNS. Trimming shortened V by 1 base and J by 1 base, and 7 bases separated the two germline ends. Here the CDR3 reads CASSESTLNTGELFF. The CDR3 nucleotides read TGTGCCAGCAGTGAATCGACACTGAACACCGGGGAGCTGTTTTTT.

The rearrangement joins TRBV9 to TRBJ2-7, with unresolved D. The germline V gene has CDR1 SGDLS and CDR2 YYNGEE. The germline V and J ends were trimmed by 0 bases and 2 bases, with 9 bases remaining between them. The CDR3 has 14 amino acids. Written as DNA, the CDR3 is TGTGCCAGCAGCGTAGCGGCCTCAACCTACGAGCAGTACTTC. Amino acid sequence: CASSVAASTYEQYF.